The 18 T cell receptor beta chains below all came from one sample that was sequenced in a study of blood T cells in healthy people across ages. Alongside a J-beta primer mix, a sample-barcoded 5' primer served in a second PCR lasting 7 to 11 cycles. Each CDR3 protein is one row after TCRdb ran MiXCR on the 5' RACE reads. The top ten clones hold roughly 8.2% of a sample with some 1.4 million distinct CDR3 sequences, 35% to 45% of them seen once. Sequenced input: blood. The receptors come from a woman under 30 in good health.

This clonotype came up a few times. CDR3 protein: CASSTGVEAFF. The CDR3 bases are TGTGCCAGCAGTACAGGGGTTGAAGCTTTCTTT. The genes are TRBV6-6 and TRBJ1-1, with TRBD1 identical over 7 bases. The CDR3 has 11 residues. V trimming: 5 bases; J trimming: 7 bases; junction bases outside the gene matches: 1. CDR1 is MNHNY, CDR2 SVGAGI, per germline (reference sequence).

V and J are TRBV7-9 and TRBJ1-1; D uncertain. This CDR3 has 18 amino acids. The ends were cut back, 2 bases at V and 12 bases at J, with 31 bases in the middle. The germline V gene encodes CDR1 SEHNR and CDR2 FQNEAQ (reference sequence). DNA for the CDR3: TGTGCCAGCAGCTTATTTTTGTTACTCGGAGATTCGTTTGAAGGGTCTTTCTTT. It encodes CASSLFLLLGDSFEGSFF.

The chain is built from TRBV2 and TRBJ1-4; TRBD1 agrees at 9 bases. CDR1 is SNHLY and CDR2 is FYNNEI in the germline V gene. Trimming removed 2 bases from V and 9 bases from J; junction bases left unmatched: 4. This CDR3 comprises 14 residues. The CDR3 DNA follows: TGTGCCAGCAGTGAAACGGGACAGGGACAAAAACTGTTTTTT. It translates to CASSETGQGQKLFF.

V gene TRBV7-2 combines with J gene TRBJ2-5, with no clear D. The germline V and J ends were trimmed by 3 bases and 2 bases, with 16 bases remaining between them. The CDR3 runs to 16 residues. Germline CDR1 and CDR2: SGHTA and FQGNSA. In DNA form, the CDR3 reads TGTGCCAGCAGCTTTATCTTGGCAGTTGGACAAGAGACCCAGTACTTC. Its protein product is CASSFILAVGQETQYF.

This clonotype has only a few counts. The V gene is TRBV7-9, the J gene TRBJ2-1; D not certain. With the DNA end fitting TRBJ2-7 better, the J assignment may be wrong. This CDR3 has 14 amino acids. Germline V gives CDR1 SEHNR, CDR2 FQNEAQ (reference sequence). CDR3 DNA sequence: TGTGCCAGCAGCCCCCTAGACTCCTACAATGAGCAGTACTTC. Residues: CASSPLDSYNEQYF.

The genes are TRBV2 and TRBJ1-1, with a possible D match to TRBD1 (5 bases). V dropped 0 bases and J dropped 8 bases, with 13 bases sitting between them. The germline CDR1 and CDR2 sequences are SNHLY and FYNNEI. This CDR3 region has 14 residues. CDR3 loop: CASSEAAGDVEAFF. As DNA, the CDR3 is TGTGCCAGCAGTGAAGCAGCGGGGGATGTCGAAGCTTTCTTT.

The gene calls are TRBV4-1 and TRBJ2-5; D is possibly TRBD1 or TRBD2 (5 bases each). The CDR3 sequence is 18 residues long. The ends were cut back, 1 base at V and 5 bases at J, with 23 bases in the middle. Germline CDR1 reads MGHRA; CDR2 reads YSYEKL. The chain's CDR3 is CASSQGDSRGLSGETQYF. For the CDR3, the DNA is TGCGCCAGCAGCCAAGGGGATTCCCGGGGCCTATCGGGGGAGACCCAGTACTTC.

The table lists this clonotype with many counts. This chain uses TRBV27 with TRBJ1-2, with 8 bases that match TRBD1. CDR3 length equals 15 residues. Germline V gene data show CDR1 as MNHEY and CDR2 as SMNVEV (reference sequence). J lost 2 bases, V lost 4 bases, and 6 bases had no gene match. The CDR3 loop reads CASSSPGGSNYGYTF. The CDR3 DNA sequence: TGTGCCAGCAGTTCCCCAGGGGGCAGCAACTATGGCTACACCTTC.

The gene calls are TRBV4-2 and TRBJ2-1; 16 nucleotides match TRBD2. V shed 1 base and J 8 bases; nucleotides not matched to a gene: 8. CDR3 size: 18 residues. CDR1 is LGHNA, CDR2 YNFKEQ, per germline. CDR3 bases: TGTGCCAGCAGCCAAGTTGGGACTAGCGGGGGGGCCGGTGATGAGCAGTTCTTC. Residues: CASSQVGTSGGAGDEQFF.

The V gene is TRBV2, the J gene TRBJ1-2, with unresolved D. The CDR3 runs to 14 residues. CDR1 SNHLY and CDR2 FYNNEI come from the germline V gene. The ends were cut back, 2 bases at V and 2 bases at J, with 9 bases in the middle. CDR3 sequence reads: CASSEQTANYGYTF. In DNA form, the CDR3 reads TGTGCCAGCAGTGAACAGACCGCGAACTATGGCTACACCTTC. Variable domain in full (rest from reference TRBV2 and TRBJ1-2): EPEVTQTPSHQVTQMGQEVILRCVPISNHLYFYWYRQILGQKVEFLVSFYNNEISEKSEIFDDQFSVERPDGSNFTLKIRSTKLEDSAMYFCASSEQTANYGYTFGSGTRLTVV.

This clonotype was recorded many times. The genes are TRBV29-1 and TRBJ2-2; TRBD2 matches at 12 bases. The CDR3 contains 15 residues. Germline values: CDR1 SQVTM, CDR2 ANQGSEA. V shed 4 bases, J shed 3 bases, and the junction held 3 bases outside the gene matches. The CDR3 DNA sequence: TGCAGCGTTGGAGGACTAGCGGGGTACACCGGGGAGCTGTTTTTT. This translates into CSVGGLAGYTGELFF.

This clonotype was observed a handful of times. The gene calls are TRBV4-2 and TRBJ2-3; D unclear. Germline CDR1 LGHNA, CDR2 YNFKEQ. The CDR3 contains 15 residues. Trimming took 4 bases from V and 1 from J, leaving 12 bases between them. CDR3 residues: CASSPFEAGTDTQYF. DNA for the CDR3: TGTGCCAGCAGCCCATTCGAGGCGGGCACAGATACGCAGTATTTT.

This clonotype showed up just a few times. The chain uses TRBV29-1 and TRBJ2-3, with unresolved D. Germline CDR1 and CDR2: SQVTM and ANQGSEA. The CDR3 consists of 13 residues. V gave up 3 bases and J gave up 5 bases, with 12 bases separating them. The CDR3 DNA sequence: TGCAGCGTTGATCCGGTTGGTGGAGATACGCAGTATTTT. Amino acids: CSVDPVGGDTQYF.

The sample holds a few counts of this clonotype. The rearrangement joins TRBV7-2 to TRBJ2-5; D is undetermined. V lost 5 bases to trimming and J lost 4 bases, with 11 bases between them. The germline CDR1 and CDR2 sequences are SGHTA and FQGNSA. The CDR3 covers 13 residues. The CDR3 bases are TGTGCCAGCAGCCCCAGCCCCTTAGAGACCCAGTACTTC. It specifies CASSPSPLETQYF.

In this sample, this clonotype turned up a few times. CDR3 residues: CSARDRVAGANYNEQYF. CDR3 bases: TGCAGTGCTAGAGACCGAGTAGCGGGAGCTAACTACAATGAGCAGTACTTC. The V call is TRBV20-1, the J call TRBJ2-1, with TRBD2 matching 9 bases. The DNA end is more similar to TRBJ2-7, so the J call may be wrong. Germline CDR1 and CDR2: DFQATT and SNEGSKA (reference sequence). This CDR3 contains 17 residues.

This clonotype was counted between two and nine times. The chain is built from TRBV5-1 and TRBJ2-5; tentatively, D is TRBD2 (6 bases). CDR1 and CDR2 (germline): SGHRS, YFSETQ. V was pared by 0 bases and J by 1 base, with 10 bases between. This CDR3 has 15 amino acids. The CDR3 bases are TGCGCCAGCAGCTTGGTAGCGGTGGTCCAAGAGACCCAGTACTTC. Encoded protein: CASSLVAVVQETQYF.

The chain is built from TRBV7-9 and TRBJ1-2, with D unclear. The CDR3 length is 12 residues. Germline CDR1 and CDR2: SEHNR and FQNEAQ (reference sequence). V shed 5 bases and J shed 6 bases, with 10 bases lying between them. In DNA form, the CDR3 reads TGTGCCAGCAGCGATAGGACTGATGGCTACACCTTC. It translates to CASSDRTDGYTF. The full variable domain, with the rest looked up from reference TRBV7-9 and TRBJ1-2, is DTGVSQNPRHKITKRGQNVTFRCDPISEHNRLYWYRQTLGQGPEFLTYFQNEAQLEKSRLLSDRFSAERPKGSFSTLEIQRTEQGDSAMYLCASSDRTDGYTFGSGTRLTVV.

Only a few counts were recorded for this clonotype. This sequence joins TRBV2 and TRBJ2-1; TRBD1 or TRBD2 may be the D gene (5 bases each). The V end was cut by 7 bases, the J end by 0 bases, with 13 bases between. In germline, CDR1 is SNHLY, CDR2 FYNNEI. The length of the CDR3 is 15 residues. The CDR3 nucleotides read TGTGCCAGCATAAACTCAGGGAGCTCCTACAATGAGCAGTTCTTC. It translates to CASINSGSSYNEQFF.